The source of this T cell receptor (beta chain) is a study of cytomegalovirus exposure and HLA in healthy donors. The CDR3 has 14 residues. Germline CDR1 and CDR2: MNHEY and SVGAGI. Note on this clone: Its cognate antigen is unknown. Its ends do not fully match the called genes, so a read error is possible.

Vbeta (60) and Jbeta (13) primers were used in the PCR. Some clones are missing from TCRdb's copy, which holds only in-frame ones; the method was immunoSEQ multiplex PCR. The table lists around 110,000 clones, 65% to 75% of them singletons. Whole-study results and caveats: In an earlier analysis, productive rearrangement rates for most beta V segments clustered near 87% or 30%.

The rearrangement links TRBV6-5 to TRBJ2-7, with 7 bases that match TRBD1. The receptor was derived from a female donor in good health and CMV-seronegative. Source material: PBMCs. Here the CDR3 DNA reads TGTGCCAGCAGTTACGATAGGGGGCGCGACGAGCAGTGCTTC. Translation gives CASSYDRGRDEQCF.